The TCR beta chain under discussion was sequenced for a study of T-cell memory formation after mild COVID-19. The study, taken as a whole, reports: What remained unconfirmed was the SARS-CoV-2 specificity of second-wave clones peaking on day 37. Among contracting clones, CD4+ were mainly CM/EM and CD8+ enriched in EMRA.

This CDR3 has 14 amino acids. Trimming cost V 1 base and J 1 base, with 11 bases left between them. Germline loops: CDR1 DFQATT, CDR2 SNEGSKA (reference sequence). This clonotype was found a few times. Its antigen remains unknown. TCRdb fed the 5' RACE reads into MiXCR, producing one record per CDR3 protein. The table shows under 450,000 distinct CDR3 sequences, with less than 25% occurring only once. The chain joins TRBV20-1 to TRBJ2-7, with D perhaps TRBD1 or TRBD2 (5 bases each). The clonotype was recovered from an adult woman who had mild COVID-19 (a few samples of this study predate the infection). Cell type and time point are not known. The sequencing sample was made of PBMCs or a T cell subset sorted from them (not recorded which). The CDR3 region is CSARGGTASYEQYF. For the CDR3, the DNA is TGCAGTGCTAGAGGGGGGACGGCTTCCTACGAGCAGTACTTC.